The clone carrying this TCR beta chain was counted between two and nine times. The primer mix had 60 Vbeta and 13 Jbeta primers. Sequenced by immunoSEQ multiplex PCR; TCRdb stores in-frame clones only, minus some. This sample has some 110,000 clones, with 74% found just once. Looked up from germline, CDR1 is LNHDA and CDR2 is SQIVND (reference sequence). Unmatched junction bases numbered 9, after V lost 6 bases and J lost 5 bases. The CDR3 spans 14 residues. The data are from a study of cytomegalovirus exposure and HLA in healthy donors. This sequence originates from a woman between 50 and 59 years old in good health and CMV-seropositive. Sequenced sample: PBMCs. The chain employs TRBV19 and TRBJ2-5, with TRBD1 matching over 7 bases. The DNA of the CDR3 is TGTGCCAGTAGAACGACAGGGCGCCAGGAGACCCAGTACTTC. It encodes CASRTTGRQETQYF.